This T cell receptor beta chain was sequenced during a study of low-dose radiotherapy and immunotherapy resistance in tumors. For the study at large: Every two weeks patients got nivolumab 240 mg flat dose, plus ipilimumab 1 mg/kg every six weeks, intravenously.

Eligible patients bore advanced solid tumors devoid of tumor-infiltrating lymphocytes. TRAV- and TRBV-specific primers primed first-strand cDNA, covering alpha and beta chains. TCR amplification ran 15 to 25 PCR cycles using constant-region and V-primer adapter primers. TCRdb ran MiXCR on the reads and lists one entry per CDR3 protein. The profile shows thousands of distinct CDR3 sequences, about 50% of them singletons. This TCR came from a human donor with advanced metastatic prostate, ovarian, gallbladder or colorectal cancer (not recorded which). This table probably holds off-target reads from a library built for another chain.

Written as DNA, the CDR3 is TGTGCCAGTAGTCCCGGACAGGGGGCGCTGAATGAGCAGTTCTTC. Translating it yields CASSPGQGALNEQFF. This sequence joins TRBV19 and TRBJ2-1, with TRBD1 identical over 11 bases. Unmatched junction bases numbered 7, after V lost 5 bases and J lost 7 bases. Looked up from germline, CDR1 is LNHDA and CDR2 is SQIVND (reference sequence). The CDR3 runs 15 residues.